This TCR beta chain is from a study of T cells expressing NK-cell markers. About the study: The study sequenced eight donors, seven HCMV-seropositive and one seronegative. Whole-study results and caveats: Several donors showed these clonotypes also leading the CD3+CD56-NKG2C+ fraction.

After re-calling the 5' RACE reads, TCRdb lists one entry per CDR3 protein, DNA absent. The sample totals 150,000 or so distinct CDR3 sequences; its top ten clones hold 15% to 20%. Concerning this clonotype itself: The antigen is not known.

The CDR3 is 18 amino acids. The chain joins TRBV1 to TRBJ2-1; TCRdb proposes TRBD1, but this gene call is untestable without DNA. TRBV1 is classified as a pseudogene. This TCR was recovered from a woman aged 18-70 years in good health. The sample taken for sequencing was blood T cells: a sorted CD56 or NKG2C T cell subset, CD4+ or CD8+ T cells, or bulk PBMC T cells (not recorded which). The chain's CDR3 is CTSSQVPGTRSSYNEQFF.